This TCR beta chain was sequenced for a study of blood T cell repertoires in COVID-19. Study context: The study drew acute and convalescent COVID-19 samples from the United States, Italy and Spain.

TCRdb's table, derived via immunoSEQ multiplex PCR, lists solely in-frame clones and lacks some. This repertoire shows under 150,000 clones, 80% to 90% found once; its top ten account for roughly 7.7%. This receptor was obtained from a human donor with acute or convalescent COVID-19. The donor label of this sample is uncertain. The specimen was peripheral blood.

As DNA, the CDR3 is TGTGCCAGCAGGTCCCCCGGGTACTCCTACGAGCAGTACTTC. Amino acid sequence: CASRSPGYSYEQYF. J is TRBJ2-7 and V is TRBV27; D is unclear. CDR1 and CDR2 from the germline V gene are MNHEY and SMNVEV (reference sequence). This CDR3 has 14 amino acids. Trimming left V 6 bases short and J 0 bases short, with 12 bases between.